This record covers a single TCR beta chain. Its antigen is not known. TCRdb's table, derived via immunoSEQ multiplex PCR, lists solely in-frame clones and lacks some. The table records under 30,000 clones, around 97% of them present only once. Germline V lookup: CDR1 SGHTA, CDR2 FQGNSA. The CDR3 runs to 15 residues. The V end was cut by 5 bases, the J end by 3 bases, with 16 bases between. This sample was included in a study of B cell selection in AIRE deficiency. Study-level points and caveats: Of some 4,000 shared Treg TCRbeta sequences, 25% to 35% were healthy-donor-only and around 8.6% patient-only. Patient Tconv cells held 25% to 35% of Treg sequences shared by healthy donors. Patient Tconv and Treg cells showed healthy-like TCRBV usage, CDR3 length, diversity. CDR3s were shorter in shared Treg sequences, reflecting few non-templated nucleotide insertions.

Sorting defined conventional CD4 T cells as CD4+CD127+. Material: conventional CD4+ T cells sorted from PBMCs. This sequence was found in a human donor with AIRE deficiency. The chain has TRBV7-2 and TRBJ1-2; D might be TRBD1 (5 bases). CDR3 nucleotides: TGTGCCAGCAGCCCAGACCCAGGGTTTGACTATGGCTACACCTTC. Its protein is CASSPDPGFDYGYTF.